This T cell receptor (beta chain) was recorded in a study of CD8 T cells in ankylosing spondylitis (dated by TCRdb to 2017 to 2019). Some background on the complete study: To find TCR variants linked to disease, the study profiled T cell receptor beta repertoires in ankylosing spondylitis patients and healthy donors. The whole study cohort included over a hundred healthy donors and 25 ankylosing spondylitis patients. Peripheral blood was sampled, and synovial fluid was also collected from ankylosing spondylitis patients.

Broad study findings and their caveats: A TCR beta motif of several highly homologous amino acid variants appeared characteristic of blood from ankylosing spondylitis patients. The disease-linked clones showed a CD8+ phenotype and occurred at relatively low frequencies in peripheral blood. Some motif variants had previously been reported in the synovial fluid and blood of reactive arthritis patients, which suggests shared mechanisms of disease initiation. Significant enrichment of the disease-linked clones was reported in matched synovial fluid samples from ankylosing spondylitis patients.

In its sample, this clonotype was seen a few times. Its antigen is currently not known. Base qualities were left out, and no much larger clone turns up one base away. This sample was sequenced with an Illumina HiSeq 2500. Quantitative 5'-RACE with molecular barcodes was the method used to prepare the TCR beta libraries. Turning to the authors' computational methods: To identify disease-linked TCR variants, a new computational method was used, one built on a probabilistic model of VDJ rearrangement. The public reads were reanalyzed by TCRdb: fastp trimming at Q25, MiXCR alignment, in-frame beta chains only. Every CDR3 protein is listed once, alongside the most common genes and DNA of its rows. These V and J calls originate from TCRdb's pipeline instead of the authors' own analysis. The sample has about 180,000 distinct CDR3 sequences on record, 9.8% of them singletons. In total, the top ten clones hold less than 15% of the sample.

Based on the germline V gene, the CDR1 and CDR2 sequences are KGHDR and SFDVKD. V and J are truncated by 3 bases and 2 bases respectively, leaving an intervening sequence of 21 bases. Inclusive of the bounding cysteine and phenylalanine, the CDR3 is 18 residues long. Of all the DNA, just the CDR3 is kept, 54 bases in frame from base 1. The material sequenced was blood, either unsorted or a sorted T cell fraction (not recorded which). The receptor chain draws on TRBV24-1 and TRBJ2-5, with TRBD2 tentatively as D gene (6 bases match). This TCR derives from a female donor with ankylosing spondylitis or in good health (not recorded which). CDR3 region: CATSDPGSIAEVQETQYF. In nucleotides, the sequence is TGTGCCACCAGTGATCCCGGTTCGATAGCGGAGGTACAAGAGACCCAGTACTTC.